This is a list of T cell receptor beta chains from one sample in a study of Graves' ophthalmopathy and Graves' hyperthyroidism. MiXCR was run by TCRdb on the multiplex PCR reads, yielding one entry per CDR3 protein. Among approximately 41,000 distinct CDR3 sequences listed, roughly half were seen once. Sequencing was done on a sample of peripheral blood. The source is an adult man with Graves' ophthalmopathy. Both conserved end residues are part of each CDR3. The order of the fields is V gene, D gene, clone size, J gene, CDR3 protein, CDR3 DNA. The D gene is left open where the match is weak. Clone size appears in some rows only: once, few, many, or a class for an expanded clone.

v_call: TRBV20-1
d_call: -
clone_size: once
j_call: TRBJ2-1
cdr3_aa: CSAWDSNDSYNEQFF
cdr3_nt: TGCAGTGCTTGGGACTCCAATGACTCCTACAATGAGCAGTTCTTC

v_call: TRBV20-1
d_call: -
clone_size: -
j_call: TRBJ2-6
cdr3_aa: CSASPLSLSGANVLTF
cdr3_nt: TGCAGTGCTAGCCCTTTGAGCCTTTCTGGGGCCAACGTCCTGACTTTC

v_call: TRBV5-6
d_call: TRBD2
clone_size: -
j_call: TRBJ2-2
cdr3_aa: CAGSLYGGGTVELFF
cdr3_nt: TGTGCCGGCAGCTTGTATGGGGGAGGGACCGTGGAGCTGTTTTTT

v_call: TRBV2
d_call: TRBD1
clone_size: many
j_call: TRBJ1-1
cdr3_aa: CASRRQGANTEAFF
cdr3_nt: TGTGCCAGCAGAAGACAGGGGGCGAACACTGAAGCTTTCTTT

v_call: TRBV6-5
d_call: -
clone_size: few
j_call: TRBJ1-3
cdr3_aa: CASSYSYREAGNTIYF
cdr3_nt: TGTGCCAGCAGTTACTCTTACCGGGAGGCTGGAAACACCATATATTTT

v_call: TRBV25-1
d_call: -
clone_size: -
j_call: TRBJ1-4
cdr3_aa: CASSYLGTNEKLFF
cdr3_nt: TGTGCCAGCAGTTATCTGGGGACTAATGAAAAACTGTTTTTT

v_call: TRBV7-9
d_call: TRBD1
clone_size: many
j_call: TRBJ1-5
cdr3_aa: CASSFGEKRDRNQPQHF
cdr3_nt: TGTGCCAGCAGCTTTGGGGAGAAGCGGGACAGAAATCAGCCCCAGCATTTT

v_call: TRBV15
d_call: TRBD2
clone_size: -
j_call: TRBJ2-1
cdr3_aa: CATSRPRLAGHFNEQFF
cdr3_nt: TGTGCCACCAGCAGACCGAGACTAGCGGGTCACTTTAATGAGCAGTTCTTC

v_call: TRBV11-2
d_call: TRBD2
clone_size: many
j_call: TRBJ2-2
cdr3_aa: CASSFGTSWGGELFF
cdr3_nt: TGTGCCAGCAGCTTCGGGACTAGCTGGGGGGGGGAGCTGTTTTTT

v_call: TRBV10-1
d_call: -
clone_size: -
j_call: TRBJ2-1
cdr3_aa: CASSVGNDEQLF
cdr3_nt: TGCGCCAGCAGTGTAGGAAACGATGAGCAGTTGTTC

v_call: TRBV2
d_call: TRBD1
clone_size: few
j_call: TRBJ2-7
cdr3_aa: CASSVDRGTYEQYF
cdr3_nt: TGTGCCAGCAGCGTAGACAGGGGGACCTACGAGCAGTACTTC

v_call: TRBV7-8
d_call: -
clone_size: many
j_call: TRBJ2-4
cdr3_aa: CASSSSRQILAKNIQYF
cdr3_nt: TGTGCCAGCAGCTCCTCCCGACAGATACTAGCCAAAAACATTCAGTACTTC

v_call: TRBV10-1
d_call: -
clone_size: few
j_call: TRBJ2-2
cdr3_aa: CASSAITGELFF
cdr3_nt: TGCGCCAGCAGTGCCATCACCGGGGAGCTGTTTTTT

v_call: TRBV11-1
d_call: -
clone_size: -
j_call: TRBJ2-7
cdr3_aa: CASSPAGGYVGSYEQYF
cdr3_nt: TGTGCCAGCAGCCCTGCTGGGGGATACGTGGGGTCCTACGAGCAGTACTTC

v_call: TRBV27
d_call: -
clone_size: many
j_call: TRBJ2-1
cdr3_aa: CASSSIRGAGNEQFF
cdr3_nt: TGTGCCAGCAGTTCGATCAGGGGCGCGGGAAATGAGCAGTTCTTC

v_call: TRBV7-2
d_call: -
clone_size: -
j_call: TRBJ2-5
cdr3_aa: CASSPRTGGETQYF
cdr3_nt: TGTGCCAGCAGCCCTAGGACAGGAGGGGAGACCCAGTACTTC

v_call: TRBV20-1
d_call: -
clone_size: many
j_call: TRBJ2-1
cdr3_aa: CSARGEGPETYNEQFF
cdr3_nt: TGCAGTGCTAGGGGCGAGGGACCCGAAACCTACAATGAGCAGTTCTTC

v_call: TRBV12-3/TRBV12-4
d_call: -
clone_size: -
j_call: TRBJ2-1
cdr3_aa: CASSPHAGSNEQFF
cdr3_nt: TGTGCCAGCAGCCCCCATGCGGGAAGTAACGAGCAGTTCTTC

v_call: TRBV24-1
d_call: TRBD2
clone_size: many
j_call: TRBJ2-3
cdr3_aa: CATSDLGGSSTDTQYF
cdr3_nt: TGTGCCACCAGTGATTTGGGCGGGAGTAGCACAGATACGCAGTATTTT

v_call: TRBV6-1
d_call: -
clone_size: few
j_call: TRBJ2-1
cdr3_aa: CASSERETYNEQFF
cdr3_nt: TGTGCCAGCAGTGAAAGGGAAACCTACAATGAGCAGTTCTTC